These T cell receptor beta chains were read from a single sample in a study of T-cell memory formation after mild COVID-19. TCRdb called the 5' RACE reads again in MiXCR, with one record for every CDR3 protein. The repertoire has roughly 280,000 distinct CDR3 sequences, around 15% of them found once; the top ten carry approximately 23%. The sequencing input was PBMCs or a T cell subset sorted from them (not recorded which). The receptors derive from a man aged 18 to 30 who had mild COVID-19 (a few samples of this study predate the infection). Cell type and time point are not known. The CDR3 runs from the conserved cysteine through the conserved F or W. Each record gives: V gene, CDR3 length, CDR3 protein.

v_call: TRBV7-2; cdr3_length: 15; cdr3_aa: CASSFPGSGTDTQYF
v_call: TRBV29-1; cdr3_length: 12; cdr3_aa: CSVRTGLETQYF
v_call: TRBV4-1; cdr3_length: 17; cdr3_aa: CASSQDFTSGYTDTQYF
v_call: TRBV5-1; cdr3_length: 14; cdr3_aa: CASSLVGLKDTQYF
v_call: TRBV11-2; cdr3_length: 12; cdr3_aa: CASSLNNSPLHF
v_call: TRBV27; cdr3_length: 13; cdr3_aa: CASLDYSYNEQFF
v_call: TRBV9; cdr3_length: 15; cdr3_aa: CASSVIAGPKETQYF
v_call: TRBV20-1; cdr3_length: 15; cdr3_aa: CSARAYTGSTGELFF
v_call: TRBV3-1; cdr3_length: 13; cdr3_aa: CASSQDRRNIQYF
v_call: TRBV12-3/TRBV12-4; cdr3_length: 13; cdr3_aa: CASSYGGNSPLHF
v_call: TRBV6-6; cdr3_length: 16; cdr3_aa: CASSYWGGKNTGELFF
v_call: TRBV6-5; cdr3_length: 12; cdr3_aa: CASTKGQYEQYF
v_call: TRBV9; cdr3_length: 12; cdr3_aa: CASSRMGDTQYF
v_call: TRBV12-3/TRBV12-4; cdr3_length: 15; cdr3_aa: CASSGQGITYNEQFF
v_call: TRBV5-1; cdr3_length: 14; cdr3_aa: CASSLDWVGNEQFF
v_call: TRBV3-1; cdr3_length: 19; cdr3_aa: CASSPTRRGSGGLSNEQFF
v_call: TRBV9; cdr3_length: 15; cdr3_aa: CASSEGTELNEKLFF
v_call: TRBV5-6; cdr3_length: 16; cdr3_aa: CASSLPEERLDTEAFF
v_call: TRBV27; cdr3_length: 15; cdr3_aa: CASSHRWGSNQPQHF
v_call: TRBV20-1; cdr3_length: 11; cdr3_aa: CSAGGADTQYF
v_call: TRBV12-3/TRBV12-4; cdr3_length: 12; cdr3_aa: CASRTENQPQHF
v_call: TRBV10-3; cdr3_length: 11; cdr3_aa: CAISRDNEQFF
v_call: TRBV6-5; cdr3_length: 18; cdr3_aa: CASSYYGQGVLSYNEQFF
v_call: TRBV20-1; cdr3_length: 14; cdr3_aa: CSARETGSSYEQYF
v_call: TRBV7-9; cdr3_length: 17; cdr3_aa: CASSPSRWGITGDEQFF
v_call: TRBV18; cdr3_length: 13; cdr3_aa: CASSPHQNTEAFF
v_call: TRBV7-2; cdr3_length: 16; cdr3_aa: CASSPHTSLNTGELFF
v_call: TRBV3-1; cdr3_length: 12; cdr3_aa: CASSQDLDEQFF
v_call: TRBV4-1; cdr3_length: 16; cdr3_aa: CASSQRLAGGTDTQYF
v_call: TRBV12-3/TRBV12-4; cdr3_length: 15; cdr3_aa: CASSLGGRRYNEQFF
v_call: TRBV4-1; cdr3_length: 15; cdr3_aa: CASSQDPGFGNTIYF
v_call: TRBV6-5; cdr3_length: 17; cdr3_aa: CASSYSGGQGATDTQYF
v_call: TRBV18; cdr3_length: 14; cdr3_aa: CASSPPTGQETQYF
v_call: TRBV7-2; cdr3_length: 14; cdr3_aa: CASSLGGQFYGYTF
v_call: TRBV4-2; cdr3_length: 16; cdr3_aa: CASSQITGGPTDTQYF
v_call: TRBV7-9; cdr3_length: 16; cdr3_aa: CASSLRGTSGGHEQFF
v_call: TRBV4-1; cdr3_length: 15; cdr3_aa: CASSLRDNELDTQYF
v_call: TRBV21-1; cdr3_length: 13; cdr3_aa: CASSTRHRQRGCF
v_call: TRBV25-1; cdr3_length: 17; cdr3_aa: CASSGVTSGKGFYGYTF
v_call: TRBV29-1; cdr3_length: 13; cdr3_aa: CSVERQGSTEAFF
v_call: TRBV27; cdr3_length: 15; cdr3_aa: CASSALAGGGNEQFF
v_call: TRBV30; cdr3_length: 11; cdr3_aa: CAWSESEVQHF
v_call: TRBV6-5; cdr3_length: 15; cdr3_aa: CASSYSVHPNTEAFF
v_call: TRBV7-3; cdr3_length: 18; cdr3_aa: CASSRIGSGGSGTDTQYF
v_call: TRBV6-2/TRBV6-3; cdr3_length: 14; cdr3_aa: CASSWGQPQETQYF
v_call: TRBV5-1; cdr3_length: 12; cdr3_aa: CASRSSYNEQFF